This is a list of T cell receptor beta chains from one sample in a study of blood T cell repertoires in COVID-19. Libraries were prepared by immunoSEQ multiplex PCR; TCRdb keeps only in-frame clonotypes and omits some of them. The profile shows fewer than 500,000 clones, 87% of them singletons. Sequencing was carried out using PBMCs or T cells enriched from blood (not recorded which). The receptors derive from a woman aged 18-29 years who had recovered from COVID-19. Each CDR3 is given with its conserved first and last residue. The D gene is left open where the match is weak. Not all rows give a size; the values are once, few, many and, for expanded clones, a class.

TRBJ1-5,17,TRBD1,TRBV10-1,NA,TGCGCCAGCAGTGACCGACCTGACAGGGGAAGCAATCAGCCCCAGCATTTT,CASSDRPDRGSNQPQHF
TRBJ1-2,15,NA,TRBV10-3,NA,TGTGCCATCAGTGAGTCCTGGGGGCGAGACTATGGCTACACCTTC,CAISESWGRDYGYTF
TRBJ2-7,14,TRBD2,TRBV3-1/TRBV3-2,NA,TGTGCCAGCAGCCAAGCCGGGGGGGCCTACGAGCAGTACTTC,CASSQAGGAYEQYF
TRBJ2-6,15,NA,TRBV3-1/TRBV3-2,NA,TGTGCCAGCAGCCCCGGGGACTCTGGGGCCAACGTCCTGACTTTC,CASSPGDSGANVLTF
TRBJ1-2,13,TRBD1,TRBV29-1,NA,TGCAGCGCCCGGACAGGGGAGTTATATGGCTACACCTTC,CSARTGELYGYTF
TRBJ2-5,15,TRBD2,TRBV18,NA,TGTGCCAGCTCACAGAACGGGGGGAGCCAAGAGACCCAGTACTTC,CASSQNGGSQETQYF
TRBJ2-7,14,TRBD1,TRBV4-1,NA,TGCGCCAGCAGCCAAGATGACAGGGGCTACGAGCAGTACTTC,CASSQDDRGYEQYF
TRBJ2-7,17,NA,TRBV4-2,NA,TGTGCCAGCAGCCAACCCGGACAGAACCAATACTCCTACGAGCAGTACTTC,CASSQPGQNQYSYEQYF
TRBJ2-1,16,NA,TRBV11-3,few,TGTGCCAGCAGCTTAAGAGGGGGTCTCTCCTACAATGAGCAGTTCTTC,CASSLRGGLSYNEQFF
TRBJ2-5,13,TRBD1,TRBV19,NA,TGTGCCAGTAGTCACCCAGGGGGAGAGACCCAGTACTTC,CASSHPGGETQYF
TRBJ2-1,15,NA,TRBV28,NA,TGTGCCAGCAGCCTTTTAGCGACAGGTATTAATGAGCAGTTCTTC,CASSLLATGINEQFF
TRBJ2-2,17,TRBD2,TRBV27,NA,TGTGCCAGCAGTTTGACAGCGGGGCCCACGAACACCGGGGAGCTGTTTTTT,CASSLTAGPTNTGELFF